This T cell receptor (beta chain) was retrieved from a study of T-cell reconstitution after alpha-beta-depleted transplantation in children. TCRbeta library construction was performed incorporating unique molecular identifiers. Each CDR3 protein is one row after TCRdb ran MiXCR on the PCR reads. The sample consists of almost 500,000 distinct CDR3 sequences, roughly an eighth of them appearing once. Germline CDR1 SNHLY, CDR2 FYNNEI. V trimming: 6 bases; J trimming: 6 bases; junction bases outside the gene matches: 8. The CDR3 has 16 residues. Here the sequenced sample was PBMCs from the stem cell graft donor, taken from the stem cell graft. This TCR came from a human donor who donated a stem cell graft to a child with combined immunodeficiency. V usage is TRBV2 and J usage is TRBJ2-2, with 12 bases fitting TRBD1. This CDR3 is CASRGWDRGLAGELFF. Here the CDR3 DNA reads TGTGCCAGCAGGGGCTGGGACAGGGGGCTGGCCGGGGAGCTGTTTTTT.